This T cell receptor (beta chain) comes out of a study of tumor and adjacent non-tumor tissue in lung cancer. Three rounds of nested PCR, following a modified ARM-PCR protocol, produced the TCRbeta library. Using its own MiXCR run on the multiplex PCR reads, TCRdb lists one record per CDR3 protein. The table has 78,000 or so distinct CDR3 sequences, 75% to 90% seen once. This sample's RNA came from whole unsorted tissue. Germline CDR1 SQVTM, CDR2 ANQGSEA. The CDR3 consists of 13 residues. General observations from the study: Tumor TCR diversity, when higher, was linked to shorter survival.

Concerning this clonotype itself: Antigen specificity is unknown. This likely comes from a read error, as the CDR3 has no conserved phenylalanine or tryptophan at its end.

V is TRBV29-1 and J is TRBJ2-5; perhaps TRBD2 as D (5 bases). Specimen: lung tumor tissue. The source is a woman between 50 and 59 years old with non-small cell lung cancer. The CDR3 DNA reads TGCAGGGTTGCGGGCGCCGGTTTGGAGACCCAGTACTAC. Translation gives CRVAGAGLETQYY.